These 10 T cell receptor beta chains share one sample of origin, sequenced in a study of blood T cell repertoires in COVID-19. Only in-frame clones appear in the TCRdb table, and some are missing; sequencing was by immunoSEQ multiplex PCR. The sample comprises 100,000 to 150,000 clones, roughly 85% of which are singletons, and about a quarter rests with the top ten. The material sequenced was peripheral blood. These receptors were taken from an elderly woman with acute or convalescent COVID-19.

The sample holds one count of this clone. This chain connects TRBV10-3 to TRBJ1-2; the D is unclear. V gave up 7 bases and J gave up 1 base, with 13 bases separating them. The CDR3 has 14 residues. Germline lookup yields CDR1 ENHRY and CDR2 SYGVKD. CDR3 nucleotide sequence: TGTGCCATCACCGGAAGTAGCCATAACTATGGCTACACCTTC. Translation gives CAITGSSHNYGYTF.

This rearrangement joins TRBV19 to TRBJ1-1, with D maybe TRBD1 (5 bases). The CDR3 is 12 residues long. The germline gives CDR1 LNHDA, CDR2 SQIVND (reference sequence). Trimming cost V 3 bases and J 5 bases, with 7 bases left between them. Written as DNA, the CDR3 is TGTGCCAGTAGTATGGGGGGGACTGAAGCTTTCTTT. It specifies CASSMGGTEAFF.

The chain links TRBV4-1 to TRBJ2-1; TRBD2 is a possible D gene (5 bases). Germline loops: CDR1 MGHRA, CDR2 YSYEKL. V dropped 1 base and J dropped 12 bases, with 19 bases sitting between them. The CDR3 spans 15 residues. This chain's CDR3 is CASSQVGLMTEWQFF. The CDR3 coding sequence is TGCGCCAGCAGCCAAGTTGGACTCATGACGGAGTGGCAGTTCTTC.

The gene calls are TRBV7-8 and TRBJ2-7; 9 nucleotides agree with TRBD2. After removal of 5 bases from V and 0 bases from J, the junction contained 8 bases not matched to a gene. Germline V CDR1 and CDR2: SGHVS, FQNEAQ. CDR3 length: 16 residues. Written as DNA, the CDR3 is TGTGCCAGCAGCCGAGGACTAGCGAAGAGCTCCTACGAGCAGTACTTC. Translating gives CASSRGLAKSSYEQYF.

The chain couples TRBV28 to TRBJ1-6; a weak D match, TRBD1 (6 bases). Germline V gives CDR1 MDHEN, CDR2 SYDVKM. V lost 5 bases and J lost 7, with 15 bases in between. The CDR3 spans 15 residues. CDR3 in DNA: TGTGCCAGCAGTATTGGGGGCACGCGGAATTCACCCCTCCACTTT. Its protein is CASSIGGTRNSPLHF.

There are a few counts of this clone. The V call is TRBV24-1, the J call TRBJ2-3, with TRBD1 matching 8 bases. This CDR3 is 15 amino acids long. With V trimmed by 2 bases and J by 6 bases, 6 bases remained unmatched. Germline CDR1 KGHDR, CDR2 SFDVKD. The CDR3 DNA reads TGTGCCACCAGTGATTCTCGACAGGGGAGGGATACGCAGTATTTT. As protein: CATSDSRQGRDTQYF.

The V and J genes are TRBV7-2 and TRBJ1-1; tentatively, D is TRBD1 (6 bases). This CDR3 is 15 amino acids long. V lost 5 bases, J lost 5 bases, and 18 bases lay in between. Germline V CDR1 and CDR2: SGHTA, FQGNSA. The DNA for the CDR3 is TGTGCCAGCAGCCCCGTGTCAGGGGCGCGAACTGAAGCTTTCTTT. Translated: CASSPVSGARTEAFF.

V usage is TRBV15 and J usage is TRBJ1-6, with D hard to call. Germline V gives CDR1 LNHNV, CDR2 YYDKDF (reference sequence). The V and J ends lost 5 bases and 10 bases respectively, with 12 bases between them. This CDR3 is 13 amino acids long. This chain's CDR3 is CATSSFPGSPLHF. DNA for the CDR3: TGTGCCACCAGCTCCTTCCCGGGATCACCCCTCCACTTT.

The chain is built from TRBV7-2 and TRBJ2-1, with TRBD2 matching 9 bases. CDR1 is SGHTA, CDR2 FQGNSA, per germline. This CDR3 region has 14 residues. After removal of 3 bases from V and 10 bases from J, the junction contained 7 bases not matched to a gene. This CDR3 is CASSLQRGDGEQFF. The CDR3 nucleotides read TGTGCCAGCAGCTTGCAGCGGGGGGATGGCGAGCAGTTCTTC.

The J gene is TRBJ1-1, the V gene TRBV19; TRBD1 matches 7 bases. The CDR3 runs 16 residues. CDR1 LNHDA and CDR2 SQIVND come from the germline V gene (reference sequence). Germline trimming cut 3 bases from V and 4 bases from J; bases unmatched to any gene: 11. The CDR3 loop is CASSILPTGKSTEAFF. The CDR3 DNA is TGTGCCAGTAGTATCCTACCGACAGGGAAGAGCACTGAAGCTTTCTTT.